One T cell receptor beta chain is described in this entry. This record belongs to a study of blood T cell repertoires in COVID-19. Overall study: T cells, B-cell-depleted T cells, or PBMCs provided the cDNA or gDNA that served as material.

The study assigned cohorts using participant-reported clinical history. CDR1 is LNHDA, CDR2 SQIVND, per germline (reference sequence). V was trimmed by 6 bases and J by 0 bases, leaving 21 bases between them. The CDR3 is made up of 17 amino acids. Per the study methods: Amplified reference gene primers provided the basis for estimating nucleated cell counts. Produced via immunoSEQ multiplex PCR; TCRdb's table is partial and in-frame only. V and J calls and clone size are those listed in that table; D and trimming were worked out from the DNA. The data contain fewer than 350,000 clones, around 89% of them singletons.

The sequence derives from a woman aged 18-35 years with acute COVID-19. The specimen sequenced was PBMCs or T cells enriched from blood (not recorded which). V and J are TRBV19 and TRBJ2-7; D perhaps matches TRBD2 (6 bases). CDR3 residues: CASSREWGSGRSYEQYF. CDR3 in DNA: TGTGCCAGTAGCAGAGAATGGGGCAGCGGGCGCTCCTACGAGCAGTACTTC. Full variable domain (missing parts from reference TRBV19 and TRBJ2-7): DGGITQSPKYLFRKEGQNVTLSCEQNLNHDAMYWYRQDPGQGLRLIYYSQIVNDFQKGDIAEGYSVSREKKESFPLTVTSAQKNPTAFYLCASSREWGSGRSYEQYFGPGTRLTVT.